This record looks at one TCR beta chain sequence and its context. This sample was included in a study of T cell changes during pregnancy in multiple sclerosis. Germline V gene sequence: CDR1 SGHTA, CDR2 FQGNSA. The CDR3 is made up of 15 amino acids. V lost 4 bases, J lost 3 bases, and 15 bases lay in between. TCRdb's copy holds only in-frame clones and misses some; the assay was immunoSEQ multiplex PCR. The data show fewer than 55,000 clones, roughly 92% seen once. V usage is TRBV7-2 and J usage is TRBJ1-2; no reliable D call. Sequencing used peripheral blood. The origin of this receptor is a female donor with multiple sclerosis, enrolled in a pregnancy study. The CDR3 loop is CASSYAQTAYYGYTF. The CDR3 DNA follows: TGTGCCAGCAGCTACGCCCAAACAGCTTACTATGGCTACACCTTC.